This record looks at one TCR beta chain sequence and its context. The data originate from a study of control samples from healthy donors and cancer patients. The data were produced by immunoSEQ multiplex PCR, yet TCRdb's version contains in-frame clones alone and is incomplete. This table has 65,000 to 85,000 clones, around 90% appearing once. The CDR3 totals 13 residues. V was trimmed by 1 base and J by 7 bases, leaving 11 bases between them. Germline V gene sequence: CDR1 SGHRS, CDR2 YFSETQ. The sample was PBMCs. The clonotype was recovered from a woman aged 45-65 years with colorectal cancer. This sequence joins TRBV5-1 and TRBJ1-2; tentative D call: TRBD1 (6 bases). CDR3 region: CASSLSQGSGYTF. The CDR3, as DNA: TGCGCCAGCAGCTTGTCGCAGGGGTCTGGCTACACCTTC. The entire variable domain, with the rest obtained from reference TRBV5-1 and TRBJ1-2, is as follows: KAGVTQTPRYLIKTRGQQVTLSCSPISGHRSVSWYQQTPGQGLQFLFEYFSETQRNKGNFPGRFSGRQFSNSRSEMNVSTLELGDSALYLCASSLSQGSGYTFGSGTRLTVV.